The clone carrying this T cell receptor (beta chain) was seen a few times. No antigen is known for it. This sample is drawn from a study of beta chain features in type 1 diabetes. Study background: The samples had around 98 million sorted cells examined in all.

Expressed TCRB transcripts were sequenced, since all the RNA that had been isolated was reverse transcribed. Assay used: immunoSEQ multiplex PCR; TCRdb lists only in-frame clones, some missing. Counted here are fewer than 200,000 clones, about 13% occurring once; the ten biggest clones make up 0.62%. Study results and limitations: Patients' naive, central memory and Treg TCRB repertoires seemed closer to one another than those of healthy donors.

The receptor was derived from a woman under 30 in good health. Sequencing input: central memory CD4+ T cells from blood.

The CDR3 DNA sequence: TGTGCCTGGAGGCTGACAGTCGGTGTAAACTATGGCTACACCTTC. Encoded protein: CAWRLTVGVNYGYTF. The V call is TRBV30, the J call TRBJ1-2; a weak D match, TRBD1 (5 bases). The length of the CDR3 is 15 residues. V lost 3 bases and J 2 bases, leaving 16 bases between the germline ends. Germline values: CDR1 GTSNPN, CDR2 SVGIG (reference sequence).